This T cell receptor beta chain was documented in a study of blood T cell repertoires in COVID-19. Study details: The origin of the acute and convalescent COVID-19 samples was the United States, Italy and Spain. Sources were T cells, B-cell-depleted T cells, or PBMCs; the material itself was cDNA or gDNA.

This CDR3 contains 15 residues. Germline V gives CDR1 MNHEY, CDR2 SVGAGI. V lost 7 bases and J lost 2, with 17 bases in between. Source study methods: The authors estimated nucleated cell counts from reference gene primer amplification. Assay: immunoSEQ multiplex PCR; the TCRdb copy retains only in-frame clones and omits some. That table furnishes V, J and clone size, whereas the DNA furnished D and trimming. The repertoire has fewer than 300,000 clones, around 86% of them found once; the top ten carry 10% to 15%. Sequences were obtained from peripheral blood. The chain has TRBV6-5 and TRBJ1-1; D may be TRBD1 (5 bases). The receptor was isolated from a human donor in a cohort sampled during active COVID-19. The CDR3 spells CASTPPRGPNTEAFF. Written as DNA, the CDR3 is TGTGCCAGCACCCCCCCGCGGGGCCCCAACACTGAAGCTTTCTTT.